The rows below give T cell receptor beta chains drawn from one sample of a study of OX40 agonist ivuxolimab in advanced cancers. TCRdb's copy holds only in-frame clones and misses some; the assay was immunoSEQ multiplex PCR. The sample includes 65,000 to 90,000 clones, approximately 85% seen only once; the top ten take roughly 0.61%. Sample: CD4+ or CD8+ T cells sorted from blood, taken in a trial of the OX40 agonist ivuxolimab. Receptors were obtained from an adult with an advanced solid tumor such as melanoma, head and neck, liver or kidney cancer. Both conserved end residues are part of each CDR3. The order of the fields is CDR3 DNA, CDR3 protein, clone size, D gene, CDR3 length, V gene, J gene. The D gene is left open where the match is weak. Size values are once, few and many counts, or a class for expanded clones, and some rows have none.

cdr3_nt: TGTGCCTGGAGAGAACCCTTGTGGGGGCGCTTCAATGAGCAGTTCTTC
cdr3_aa: CAWREPLWGRFNEQFF
clone_size: once
d_call: .
cdr3_length: 16
v_call: TRBV30
j_call: TRBJ2-1

cdr3_nt: TGTGCCAGCAGCACCCGGGAGGCCGGGGAGCTGTTTTTT
cdr3_aa: CASSTREAGELFF
clone_size: .
d_call: TRBD2
cdr3_length: 13
v_call: TRBV7-7
j_call: TRBJ2-2

cdr3_nt: TGTGCCAGCAGCGACGTAGGAGTGGGGGTAGATACGCAGTATTTT
cdr3_aa: CASSDVGVGVDTQYF
clone_size: .
d_call: .
cdr3_length: 15
v_call: TRBV6-4
j_call: TRBJ2-3

cdr3_nt: TGTGCCAGCACCACCGAGGGGGGTAAAAAGTTCTTC
cdr3_aa: CASTTEGGKKFF
clone_size: .
d_call: .
cdr3_length: 12
v_call: TRBV7-9
j_call: TRBJ2-1

cdr3_nt: TGTGCCAGCAGTTCCGACAGGGTCGGTCAGCCCCAGCATTTT
cdr3_aa: CASSSDRVGQPQHF
clone_size: once
d_call: TRBD1
cdr3_length: 14
v_call: TRBV6-1
j_call: TRBJ1-5

cdr3_nt: TGCAGCGTTCGACAGGGGGAGGGCTACACCTTC
cdr3_aa: CSVRQGEGYTF
clone_size: .
d_call: TRBD1
cdr3_length: 11
v_call: TRBV29-1
j_call: TRBJ1-2

cdr3_nt: TGCGCCAGCAGCGGGGGGACCCGAACGGCCGGGGAGCTGTTTTTT
cdr3_aa: CASSGGTRTAGELFF
clone_size: once
d_call: .
cdr3_length: 15
v_call: TRBV5-1
j_call: TRBJ2-2

cdr3_nt: TGTGCCAGCAGCTTAGCGCCGGGACCTTCACCCCTCCACTTT
cdr3_aa: CASSLAPGPSPLHF
clone_size: few
d_call: .
cdr3_length: 14
v_call: TRBV7-6
j_call: TRBJ1-6

cdr3_nt: TGTGCCAGCAGCTTGTGGCAGACTGGGGCCAACGTCCTGACTTTC
cdr3_aa: CASSLWQTGANVLTF
clone_size: .
d_call: .
cdr3_length: 15
v_call: TRBV5-8
j_call: TRBJ2-6

cdr3_nt: TGCGCCAGCAGCTTGGTGGAGGGATCGAACACTGAAGCTTTCTTT
cdr3_aa: CASSLVEGSNTEAFF
clone_size: .
d_call: .
cdr3_length: 15
v_call: TRBV5-1
j_call: TRBJ1-1

cdr3_nt: TGTGCCAGCAGCTTGAGGGGCACTGAAGCTTTCTTT
cdr3_aa: CASSLRGTEAFF
clone_size: few
d_call: .
cdr3_length: 12
v_call: TRBV5-4
j_call: TRBJ1-1

cdr3_nt: TGTGCCAGCAGTTGGACCGGACAGGGGGTGACCTACGAGCAGTACTTC
cdr3_aa: CASSWTGQGVTYEQYF
clone_size: .
d_call: TRBD1
cdr3_length: 16
v_call: TRBV6-5
j_call: TRBJ2-7